The clone carrying this T cell receptor beta chain was counted between two and nine times. Antigen specificity is unknown. This sample is drawn from a study of vaccination and CD4 T cells after COVID-19. Study results and limitations: 304 of 307 vaccine-specific clones from convalescent patients were spike mono-reactive.

Indicated treatment: approximately nine-day PBMC culture with coronavirus spike peptide pools or control peptides (ViraFEST assay). Sequencing of DNA taken from cultured CD4+ T cells relied on the Oncomine TCR Beta short-read assay. MiXCR, run by TCRdb on the PCR reads, gives a single entry per CDR3 protein. Of around 18,000 distinct CDR3 sequences in the sample, about 50% were seen once. The clonotype comes from a human donor who had recovered from COVID-19. The source was CD4+ T cells from blood, cultured in vitro, collected before SARS-CoV-2 vaccination.

The DNA for the CDR3 is TGTGCCAGCAGTCTCTACGAGCAGTACTTC. Translated, it gives CASSLYEQYF. The V and J genes are TRBV2 and TRBJ2-7, with D unresolved. The CDR3 has 10 amino acids. The germline V gene encodes CDR1 SNHLY and CDR2 FYNNEI. V dropped 5 bases and J dropped 3 bases, with 2 bases sitting between them.